The next 9 T cell receptor beta chains were all read from a single sample in a study of shared clonotypes between healthy human individuals. TCRdb keeps only in-frame clones here, not all; method: immunoSEQ multiplex PCR. Of about 470,000 clones detected, around 79% appear once; the ten largest clones hold 13%. The sample was PBMCs. These receptors were collected from a woman between 40 and 50 years old in good health. Some clones in this sample may be carry-over from other donors' samples.

The V gene is TRBV19, the J gene TRBJ1-5, with D possibly matching TRBD1 (5 bases). Germline V gene lookup returns CDR1 LNHDA and CDR2 SQIVND (reference sequence). V was shortened by 6 bases and J by 5 bases, with 17 bases between the two germline ends. The CDR3 runs 15 residues. For the CDR3, the DNA is TGTGCCAGTAGCACTCCCGCAGGGTGGGATCAGCCCCAGCATTTT. Translating it yields CASSTPAGWDQPQHF. The full variable domain, rest sourced from reference TRBV19 and TRBJ1-5, is DGGITQSPKYLFRKEGQNVTLSCEQNLNHDAMYWYRQDPGQGLRLIYYSQIVNDFQKGDIAEGYSVSREKKESFPLTVTSAQKNPTAFYLCASSTPAGWDQPQHFGDGTRLSIL.

The V gene is TRBV30, the J gene TRBJ1-1, with 9 bases aligning to TRBD1. The trim removed 3 bases at V and 6 bases at J, leaving 2 bases unmatched. The germline V gene encodes CDR1 GTSNPN and CDR2 SVGIG (reference sequence). The CDR3 length is 12 residues. This CDR3 is CAWRRTGAEAFF. The CDR3 DNA reads as TGTGCCTGGAGACGGACAGGGGCTGAAGCTTTCTTT. Supplemented by reference TRBV30 and TRBJ1-1, the full variable domain reads SQTIHQWPATLVQPVGSPLSLECTVEGTSNPNLYWYRQAAGRGLQLLFYSVGIGQISSEVPQNLSASRPQDRQFILSSKKLLLSDSGFYLCAWRRTGAEAFFGQGTRLTVV.

This chain joins TRBV5-1 and TRBJ2-3; D is undetermined. The ends were cut back, 3 bases at V and 2 bases at J, with 13 bases in the middle. The CDR3 loop spans 15 amino acids. Per germline, CDR1 SGHRS and CDR2 YFSETQ. CDR3 bases: TGCGCCAGCAGCTCCAGGACCGATAACACAGATACGCAGTATTTT. Translated: CASSSRTDNTDTQYF.

V gene TRBV9 combines with J gene TRBJ2-3; D is ambiguous. Germline V gives CDR1 SGDLS, CDR2 YYNGEE. Trimming shortened V by 0 bases and J by 2 bases, and 10 bases separated the two germline ends. This CDR3 comprises 15 residues. For the CDR3, the DNA is TGTGCCAGCAGCGTAGCCCCAACAGCCACAGATACGCAGTATTTT. Translated: CASSVAPTATDTQYF.

The chain carries TRBV28 and TRBJ1-2, with 9 bases that match TRBD1. This CDR3 region has 13 residues. Germline CDR1 reads MDHEN; CDR2 reads SYDVKM. The V and J ends lost 8 bases and 4 bases, in that order; junction bases with no gene match: 5. Here the CDR3 reads CASVDRGGYGYTF. Written as DNA, the CDR3 is TGTGCCAGCGTGGACAGGGGAGGCTATGGCTACACCTTC.

The rearrangement joins TRBV19 to TRBJ2-1; 12 nucleotides line up with TRBD2. The CDR3 extends over 15 amino acids. Germline CDR1 LNHDA, CDR2 SQIVND (reference sequence). The V gene end was trimmed by 4 bases and the J gene end by 7 bases; junction bases not matched to a gene: 5. CDR3 amino acids: CASSTSGTSGNEQFF. In DNA form, the CDR3 reads TGTGCCAGTAGTACATCCGGGACTAGCGGGAATGAGCAGTTCTTC.

This chain connects TRBV4-1 to TRBJ2-3, with 10 nucleotides matching TRBD1. The germline gives CDR1 MGHRA, CDR2 YSYEKL. This CDR3 is 16 amino acids long. V was clipped by 5 bases and J by 1 base; unmatched bases: 6. Here the CDR3 reads CASSYYGQGGTDTQYF. The CDR3 bases are TGCGCCAGCAGCTATTATGGACAGGGGGGCACAGATACGCAGTATTTT.

The chain carries TRBV19 and TRBJ2-6; D remains unclear. Trimming cost V 3 bases and J 1 base, with 13 bases left between them. The CDR3 extends over 17 amino acids. Germline lookup yields CDR1 LNHDA and CDR2 SQIVND (reference sequence). In nucleotides, the CDR3 is TGTGCCAGTAGTATTAGGGCAGGCGCTTCTGGGGCCAACGTCCTGACTTTC. It translates to CASSIRAGASGANVLTF.

This chain joins TRBV9 and TRBJ2-5; 7 bases agree with TRBD1. CDR1 SGDLS and CDR2 YYNGEE come from the germline V gene. This CDR3 spans 12 amino acids. With V trimmed by 4 bases and J by 6 bases, 3 bases remained unmatched. This CDR3 reads CASSPTGKTQYF. In DNA form, the CDR3 reads TGTGCCAGCAGCCCGACAGGGAAGACCCAGTACTTC.